A single sample is the source of the 26 T cell receptor beta chains below, sequenced in a study of regulatory T cells in long-lasting Graves disease. As to time point: persistent/refractory GD, antithyroid drugs over 5 years with positive TRAb. PBMC RNA served as the TCR library source. CDR3 regions were amplified by Arm-PCR using iRepertoire HTBI primers to build TCR beta libraries. Each CDR3 protein gets one entry after TCRdb re-called the multiplex PCR reads with MiXCR. The sample has around 400,000 distinct CDR3 sequences; 20% to 25% are singletons. Sequenced material: peripheral blood mononuclear cells (PBMCs), taken when the disease was refractory, from a patient treated with antithyroid drugs. The receptors come from a middle-aged woman with Graves disease.

This clonotype occurred a few times. The V gene is TRBV30, the J gene TRBJ2-2, with D hard to call. The length of the CDR3 is 12 residues. Trimming shortened V by 5 bases and J by 2 bases, and 6 bases separated the two germline ends. The germline gives CDR1 GTSNPN, CDR2 SVGIG (reference sequence). The DNA for the CDR3 is TGTGCCTGGCGCCTTAACACCGGGGAGCTGTTTTTT. This codes for CAWRLNTGELFF.

This chain connects TRBV28 to TRBJ2-2, with 8 bases identical to TRBD1. The CDR3 is made up of 15 amino acids. V lost 8 bases and J lost 3; bases outside the gene matches: 8. Germline assignment: CDR1 MDHEN and CDR2 SYDVKM. The CDR3 region is CASRGRGPDTGELFF. CDR3 bases: TGTGCCAGCCGGGGCAGGGGGCCGGACACCGGGGAGCTGTTTTTT.

This clonotype was recorded many times. This chain joins TRBV2 and TRBJ1-5; D is unresolved. The germline CDR1 and CDR2 sequences are SNHLY and FYNNEI. V shed 3 bases and J shed 1 base, with 7 bases lying between them. This CDR3 contains 14 residues. For the CDR3, the DNA is TGTGCCAGCAGTGACAGTTCAAGCAATCAGCCCCAGCATTTT. It yields the protein CASSDSSSNQPQHF. The whole variable domain, filled in from reference TRBV2 and TRBJ1-5, reads EPEVTQTPSHQVTQMGQEVILRCVPISNHLYFYWYRQILGQKVEFLVSFYNNEISEKSEIFDDQFSVERPDGSNFTLKIRSTKLEDSAMYFCASSDSSSNQPQHFGDGTRLSIL.

This clonotype was observed many times. The genes are TRBV28 and TRBJ1-5; D gene unclear. V was cut by 2 bases and J by 0 bases, with 5 bases left in between. This CDR3 has 14 amino acids. The germline V gene encodes CDR1 MDHEN and CDR2 SYDVKM. The CDR3 DNA reads TGTGCCAGCAGTTTAAGGACTAGCAATCAGCCCCAGCATTTT. As protein: CASSLRTSNQPQHF.

This clonotype was counted a few times. The chain has TRBV28 and TRBJ1-2, with 9 nucleotides matching TRBD1. Trimming cost V 5 bases and J 4 bases; bases outside gene matches: 5. There are 14 residues in the CDR3. Germline-derived CDR1 and CDR2 are MDHEN and SYDVKM. The CDR3 here is CASSHGTGSYGYTF. CDR3 sequence (DNA): TGTGCCAGCAGTCACGGGACAGGGAGCTATGGCTACACCTTC.

This clonotype has just a few counts. The gene calls are TRBV10-2 and TRBJ1-1; tentative D call: TRBD1 (6 bases). This CDR3 has 13 amino acids. Trimming removed 4 bases at V and 10 bases at J, with 16 bases between. Germline V gene data show CDR1 as WSHSY and CDR2 as SAAADI. The CDR3 sequence: CASSVVGAAVAFF. CDR3 nucleotide sequence: TGCGCCAGCAGTGTAGTGGGGGCCGCGGTAGCTTTCTTT.

This clonotype was seen many times. This chain uses TRBV28 with TRBJ2-5; 8 nucleotides match TRBD1. Germline V gives CDR1 MDHEN, CDR2 SYDVKM. With V trimmed by 6 bases and J by 4 bases, 7 bases remained unmatched. This CDR3 is built from 14 residues. The CDR3 reads CASRLAGGRETQYF. Written as DNA, the CDR3 is TGTGCCAGCAGGTTAGCAGGGGGCAGAGAGACCCAGTACTTC.

This clonotype came up a few times. The chain uses TRBV19 and TRBJ1-1, with D uncertain. Trimming removed 9 bases at V and 2 bases at J, with 13 bases between. Looked up from germline, CDR1 is LNHDA and CDR2 is SQIVND (reference sequence). The CDR3 is 13 residues long. Written as DNA, the CDR3 is TGTGCCAGCCAGAGGCAGTCCAACACTGAAGCTTTCTTT. It encodes CASQRQSNTEAFF.

The chain is built from TRBV7-9 and TRBJ2-7; 9 nucleotides line up with TRBD1. The CDR3 spans 16 residues. CDR1 and CDR2 (germline): SEHNR, FQNEAQ (reference sequence). With V trimmed by 4 bases and J by 0 bases, 7 bases remained unmatched. CDR3 region: CASSSYRDRVSYEQYF. CDR3 in DNA: TGTGCCAGCAGCTCATACCGGGACAGGGTCTCCTACGAGCAGTACTTC.

This clonotype was seen repeatedly, ten times or more. The chain is built from TRBV28 and TRBJ2-7, with D maybe TRBD1 (5 bases). Germline CDR1 and CDR2: MDHEN and SYDVKM. Between the trimmed V and J ends, which lost 4 bases and 3 bases, there was a span of 13 bases. This CDR3 contains 14 residues. For the CDR3, the DNA is TGTGCCAGCAGTTCGCGGACAAAGAGCTACGAGCAGTACTTC. Its protein product is CASSSRTKSYEQYF.

This chain uses TRBV12-3 or TRBV12-4 with TRBJ2-1; 7 nucleotides agree with TRBD2. J was trimmed by 3 bases and V by 3 bases; bases with no gene match: 2. This CDR3 is 14 amino acids long. CDR3: CASSLASGYNEQFF. The CDR3 DNA reads as TGTGCCAGCAGTTTGGCTAGCGGCTACAATGAGCAGTTCTTC.

This clonotype was seen once. V usage is TRBV19 and J usage is TRBJ2-1; 7 bases match TRBD2. The V segment lost 8 bases and the J segment 11 bases; nucleotides outside the gene matches: 15. The CDR3 is 14 amino acids. Germline CDR1 LNHDA, CDR2 SQIVND (reference sequence). This CDR3 reads CASPITGGRGKQFF. The CDR3 coding sequence is TGTGCCAGTCCAATCACGGGGGGACGGGGTAAGCAGTTCTTC.

Written as DNA, the CDR3 is TGTGCCGCGGGGCTCCGGGGGGAGACCCAGTACTTC. Encoded protein: CAAGLRGETQYF. The J gene is TRBJ2-5, the V gene TRBV5-6, with a tentative D call TRBD2 (6 bases). Germline V gene sequence: CDR1 SGHDT, CDR2 YYEEEE. V was shortened by 10 bases and J by 5 bases, with 15 bases between the two germline ends. This CDR3 region has 12 residues.

Concerning this clonotype itself: One base separates it from a far larger clone, so it is likely a read error. This chain joins TRBV6-9 and TRBJ1-1; D is unresolved. Trimming took 3 bases from V and 4 from J, leaving 9 bases between them. CDR3 size: 13 residues. CDR1 is MNHGY, CDR2 SVAAGI, per germline. CDR3 in DNA: TGTGCCAGCAGTTACTCTCCGACCACTGAAGCTTTCTTT. This encodes CASSYSPTTEAFF.

This clonotype has a handful of counts. The rearrangement links TRBV24-1 to TRBJ2-7, with 9 bases lining up with TRBD1. CDR1 is KGHDR, CDR2 SFDVKD, per germline. The CDR3 consists of 15 residues. V shed 2 bases and J 4 bases; nucleotides not matched to a gene: 5. DNA for the CDR3: TGTGCCACCAGTGATTCCGGGACAGGGCTGTACGAGCAGTACTTC. Its protein is CATSDSGTGLYEQYF.

With regard to this clonotype: As the CDR3 is not closed by the conserved phenylalanine or tryptophan, this likely results from a read error. This sequence joins TRBV19 and TRBJ1-2, with D possibly matching TRBD1 (6 bases). V was trimmed by 3 bases and J by 5 bases, leaving 10 bases between them. The CDR3 totals 13 residues. Germline V gives CDR1 LNHDA, CDR2 SQIVND (reference sequence). This CDR3 is CASSILQGYGYTS. The CDR3 DNA follows: TGTGCCAGTAGTATCCTTCAGGGGTATGGCTACACCTCC.

This clonotype was seen many times. The chain employs TRBV27 and TRBJ2-7; D remains ambiguous. Trimming cost V 3 bases and J 2 bases, with 11 bases left between them. The CDR3 is 14 amino acids. Germline V gene sequence: CDR1 MNHEY, CDR2 SMNVEV (reference sequence). CDR3 coding DNA: TGTGCCAGCAGTTTCGTCGGGCGCACCTACGAGCAGTACTTC. Translation: CASSFVGRTYEQYF.

The rearrangement joins TRBV4-1 to TRBJ2-5; TRBD1 matches at 8 bases. This CDR3 spans 15 amino acids. V was clipped by 4 bases and J by 4 bases; unmatched bases: 8. Germline CDR1 reads MGHRA; CDR2 reads YSYEKL. The CDR3 protein is CASSPDRGVGETQYF. Here the CDR3 DNA reads TGCGCCAGCAGCCCAGACAGGGGAGTAGGAGAGACCCAGTACTTC.

The chain employs TRBV10-1 and TRBJ2-3; 11 bases agree with TRBD2. Germline V lookup: CDR1 WNHNN, CDR2 SYGVQD (reference sequence). The CDR3 spans 16 residues. The junction had 6 bases not matched to a gene; V was cut back by 4 bases and J by 3 bases. Here the CDR3 reads CASSGNSGRGTDTQYF. CDR3 nucleotides: TGCGCCAGCAGTGGTAATAGCGGGAGGGGAACAGATACGCAGTATTTT.

This clonotype was counted ten times or more. This chain links TRBV7-2 with TRBJ1-2; D remains ambiguous. The V end lost 5 bases, the J end lost 7 bases, and 14 bases lay between the germline ends. The CDR3 extends over 13 amino acids. Germline assignment: CDR1 SGHTA and CDR2 FQGNSA. CDR3 region: CASSPEGSSGYTF. CDR3 coding DNA: TGTGCCAGCAGCCCGGAAGGGTCCTCTGGCTACACCTTC.

The genes are TRBV11-2 and TRBJ2-5; 9 positions agree with TRBD1. V lost 4 bases to trimming and J lost 5 bases; unmatched junction nucleotides: 11. This CDR3 spans 16 amino acids. Germline V gene data show CDR1 as SGHAT and CDR2 as FQNNGV. CDR3 sequence: CASSWDGTGGWETQYF. CDR3 DNA sequence: TGTGCCAGCAGCTGGGATGGAACAGGGGGCTGGGAGACCCAGTACTTC.

The gene calls are TRBV15 and TRBJ1-1; no reliable D call. Germline V lookup: CDR1 LNHNV, CDR2 YYDKDF (reference sequence). This CDR3 is built from 11 residues. Deletions cut 0 bases from V and 4 bases from J, with 0 bases between. DNA of the CDR3: TGTGCCACCAGCAGAGACACTGAAGCTTTCTTT. It translates to CATSRDTEAFF.

Concerning this clonotype: Germline and junction disagree at one end, which may indicate a read error. The chain links TRBV24-1 to TRBJ2-5; D may be TRBD2 (6 bases). The CDR3 has 15 residues. Germline values: CDR1 KGHDR, CDR2 SFDVKD. CDR3 nucleotide sequence: TGTACCACCAGTCCGAGGCTAGCGCACCAAGAGGCCCAGTACTTC. Translation: CTTSPRLAHQEAQYF.

This clonotype was picked up many times. The gene calls are TRBV6-2 or TRBV6-3 and TRBJ1-5, with unresolved D. Trimming took off 5 bases at V and 3 bases at J, with 8 bases between the two ends. Germline assignment: CDR1 MNHEY and CDR2 SVGEGT. The CDR3 has 13 amino acids. CDR3 in amino acids: CASSEDPNQPQHF. The CDR3 DNA follows: TGTGCCAGCAGTGAAGACCCCAATCAGCCCCAGCATTTT.

This clonotype has a handful of counts. This chain connects TRBV20-1 to TRBJ2-5; 11 bases map to TRBD2. Unmatched junction bases numbered 7, after V lost 0 bases and J lost 4 bases. CDR3 length equals 16 residues. Germline V gene data show CDR1 as DFQATT and CDR2 as SNEGSKA (reference sequence). CDR3 coding DNA: TGCAGTGCTAGAGATCTCAGAACTAGCGGGAGAGAGACCCAGTACTTC. Protein sequence: CSARDLRTSGRETQYF.

This rearrangement joins TRBV14 to TRBJ2-1, with D maybe TRBD1 (6 bases). This CDR3 spans 14 amino acids. V was pared by 1 base and J by 13 bases, with 17 bases between. In germline, CDR1 is SGHDN, CDR2 FVKESK. The CDR3 DNA reads as TGTGCCAGCAGCCAAGGGCAGAACAGGGTTGGACAGTTCTTC. Its translation is CASSQGQNRVGQFF.